This T cell receptor (beta chain) was sequenced during a study of T-cell memory formation after mild COVID-19. Study observations and caveats: Whereas later expanders leaned CD4+, clones contracting day 15 to 85 showed a balanced CD4/CD8 makeup. Second-wave clones that peaked on day 37 lacked confirmed SARS-CoV-2 specificity. Some SARS-CoV-2-responding clones were already detected in memory before infection. Chiefly within CM and EM were the contracting CD4+ clones; CD8+ ones were within EMRA.

This clonotype appeared a few times. Its antigen remains unknown. The V end was cut by 0 bases, the J end by 0 bases, with 10 bases between. The germline CDR1 and CDR2 sequences are SGHKS and YYEKEE (reference sequence). The CDR3 consists of 17 residues. TCRdb re-called the 5' RACE reads through MiXCR, storing one row per CDR3 protein. The sample records 350,000 to 500,000 distinct CDR3 sequences, roughly 20% being singletons. The chain recombines TRBV5-5 with TRBJ2-6, with D possibly being TRBD1 or TRBD2 (6 bases each). This receptor was taken from an adult woman who had mild COVID-19 (a few samples of this study predate the infection). Cell type and time point are not known. Material: PBMCs or a T cell subset sorted from them (not recorded which). The CDR3 bases are TGTGCCAGCAGCTTGGCGGGGGCGCACTCTGGGGCCAACGTCCTGACTTTC. Protein: CASSLAGAHSGANVLTF.